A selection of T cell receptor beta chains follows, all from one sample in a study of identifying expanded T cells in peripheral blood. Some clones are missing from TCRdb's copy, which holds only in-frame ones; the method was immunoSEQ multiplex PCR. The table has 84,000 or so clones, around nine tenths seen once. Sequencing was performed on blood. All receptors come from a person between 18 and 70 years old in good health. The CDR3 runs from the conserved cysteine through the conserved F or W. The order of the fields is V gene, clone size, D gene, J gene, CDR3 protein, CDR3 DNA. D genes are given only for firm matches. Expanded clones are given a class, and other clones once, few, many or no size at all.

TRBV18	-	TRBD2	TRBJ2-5	CASSQSGGRAETQYF	TGTGCCAGCTCTCAGAGCGGGGGCCGGGCAGAGACCCAGTACTTC
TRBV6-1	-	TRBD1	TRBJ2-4	CASSEGQVAKNIQYF	TGTGCCAGCAGCGAGGGACAGGTCGCCAAAAACATTCAGTACTTC
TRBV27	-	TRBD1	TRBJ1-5	CASSSTGVGQPQHF	TGTGCCAGCAGTTCGACAGGGGTCGGTCAGCCCCAGCATTTT
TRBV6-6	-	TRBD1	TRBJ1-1	CASSSPGQVNTEAFF	TGTGCCAGCAGTTCCCCGGGACAGGTTAACACTGAAGCTTTCTTT
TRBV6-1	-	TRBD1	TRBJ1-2	CASSEGQGGAGYGYTF	TGTGCCAGCAGTGAAGGACAGGGGGGCGCGGGCTATGGCTACACCTTC
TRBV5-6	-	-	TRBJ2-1	CASSPWGRTLDNEQFF	TGTGCCAGCAGCCCCTGGGGGCGGACCTTGGACAATGAGCAGTTCTTC
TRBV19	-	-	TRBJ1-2	CASSIGRGANYGYTF	TGTGCCAGTAGTATCGGCAGGGGCGCTAACTATGGCTACACCTTC
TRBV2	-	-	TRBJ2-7	CASSGPGTPDYEQYF	TGTGCCAGCAGTGGCCCCGGGACACCCGACTACGAGCAGTACTTC
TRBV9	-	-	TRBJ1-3	CASSARGVSGNTIYF	TGTGCCAGCAGCGCCCGGGGGGTGTCTGGAAACACCATATATTTT
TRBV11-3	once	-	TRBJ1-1	CASSLGTGRSTEAFF	TGTGCCAGCAGCTTAGGAACGGGCAGAAGTACTGAAGCTTTCTTT
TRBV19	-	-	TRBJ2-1	CASSISTDSYNEQFF	TGTGCCAGTAGTATCTCGACGGACTCCTACAATGAGCAGTTCTTC
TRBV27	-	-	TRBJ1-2	CASSFSARYFDYTF	TGTGCCAGCAGTTTCTCGGCGCGATATTTCGACTACACCTTC
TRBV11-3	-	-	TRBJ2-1	CASSLDLGRTGNYNEQFF	TGTGCCAGCAGCTTAGATCTTGGGAGGACAGGCAATTACAATGAGCAGTTCTTC
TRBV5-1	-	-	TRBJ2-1	CASSLRDEQFF	TGCGCCAGCAGCTTGCGGGATGAGCAGTTCTTC
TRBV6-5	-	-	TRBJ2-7	CASSSPNPGAYEQYF	TGTGCCAGCAGTTCACCGAACCCGGGGGCCTACGAGCAGTACTTC
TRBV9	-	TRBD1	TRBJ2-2	CASSTRGQGVRAGELFF	TGTGCCAGCAGTACCCGGGGACAGGGTGTTCGCGCCGGGGAGCTGTTTTTT
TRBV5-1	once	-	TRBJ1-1	CASSLGPQGTEAFF	TGCGCCAGCAGTCTTGGTCCTCAGGGCACTGAAGCTTTCTTT
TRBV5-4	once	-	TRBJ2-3	CASSLILADTQYF	TGTGCCAGCAGCTTGATCCTCGCGGATACGCAGTATTTT
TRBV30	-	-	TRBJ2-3	CAWSENLLTDTQYF	TGTGCCTGGAGTGAAAACCTCCTCACAGATACGCAGTATTTT
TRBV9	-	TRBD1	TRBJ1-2	CASSARDRRSYNYGYTF	TGTGCCAGCAGCGCCCGGGACAGGCGGTCCTACAACTATGGCTACACCTTC
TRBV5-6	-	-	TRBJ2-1	CASSSPGGPIYNEQFF	TGTGCCAGCAGCTCCCCGGGGGGCCCTATATACAATGAGCAGTTCTTC
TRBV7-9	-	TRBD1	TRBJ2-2	CASSTRDRNTGELFF	TGTGCCAGCAGCACCCGGGACAGGAACACCGGGGAGCTGTTTTTT
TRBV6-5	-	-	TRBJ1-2	CASSYVNGGYTF	TGTGCCAGCAGTTACGTAAACGGGGGCTACACCTTC
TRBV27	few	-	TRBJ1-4	CASSFRGFTNEKLFF	TGTGCCAGCAGTTTTCGGGGGTTTACTAATGAAAAACTGTTTTTT
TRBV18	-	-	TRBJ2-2	CASSPLLAPNTGELFF	TGTGCCAGCTCACCACTCCTAGCCCCGAACACCGGGGAGCTGTTTTTT
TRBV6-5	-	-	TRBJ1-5	CASSYEGQPQHF	TGTGCCAGCAGTTACGAGGGTCAGCCCCAGCATTTT
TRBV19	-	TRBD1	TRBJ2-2	CASNKATGGYDTGELFF	TGTGCCAGTAATAAGGCGACAGGGGGCTATGATACCGGGGAGCTGTTTTTT
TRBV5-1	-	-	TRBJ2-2	CASTGSPDTGELFF	TGCGCCAGCACGGGGTCCCCGGACACCGGGGAGCTGTTTTTT
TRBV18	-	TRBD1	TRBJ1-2	CASSITGVEGYTF	TGTGCCAGCTCAATTACAGGGGTCGAGGGCTACACCTTC
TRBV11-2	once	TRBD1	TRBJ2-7	CASSFLRTGFYEQYF	TGTGCCAGCAGCTTCCTAAGGACAGGGTTTTACGAGCAGTACTTC
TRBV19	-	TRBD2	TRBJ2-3	CASAGENTDTQYF	TGTGCCAGTGCGGGAGAAAATACAGATACGCAGTATTTT
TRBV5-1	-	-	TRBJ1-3	CASSLARPRAGNTIYF	TGCGCCAGCAGCTTGGCACGGCCACGGGCTGGAAACACCATATATTTT
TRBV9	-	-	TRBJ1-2	CASSVAGTYGYTF	TGTGCCAGCAGCGTAGCAGGTACCTATGGCTACACCTTC
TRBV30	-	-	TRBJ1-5	CAWSARWGNQPQHF	TGTGCCTGGAGTGCCCGATGGGGCAATCAGCCCCAGCATTTT
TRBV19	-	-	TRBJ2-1	CATELGRGSYNEQFF	TGTGCCACCGAGCTGGGGCGGGGCTCCTACAATGAGCAGTTCTTC
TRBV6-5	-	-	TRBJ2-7	CASSADVYEQYF	TGTGCCAGCAGTGCCGACGTATACGAGCAGTACTTC
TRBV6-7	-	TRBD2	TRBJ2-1	CASMGLAGAYNEQFF	TGTGCCAGCATGGGACTAGCGGGAGCCTACAATGAGCAGTTCTTC
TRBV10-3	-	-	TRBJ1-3	CAISPGGLLSGNTIYF	TGTGCCATCAGCCCGGGAGGGTTGCTTTCGGGAAACACCATATATTTT
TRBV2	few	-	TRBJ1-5	CASSANVNQPQHF	TGTGCCAGCAGTGCTAACGTGAATCAGCCCCAGCATTTT
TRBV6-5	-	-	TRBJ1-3	CASSYSAGPGGNTIYF	TGTGCCAGCAGTTACTCGGCGGGACCCGGTGGAAACACCATATATTTT
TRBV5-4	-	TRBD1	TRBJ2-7	CASSPYPPDRAYEQYF	TGTGCCAGCAGCCCCTACCCCCCGGACAGGGCCTACGAGCAGTACTTC
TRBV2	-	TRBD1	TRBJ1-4	CASTRQGGEEKLFF	TGTGCCAGCACACGACAGGGGGGAGAAGAAAAACTGTTTTTT